The T cell receptor (beta chain) described here comes from a study of T cells in Graves' hyperthyroidism and ophthalmopathy. Study-wide background: Upon initial diagnosis and before any treatment, peripheral blood was collected. Broader study findings: Among thyroid clonotypes expanded above 0.001, most also appeared in blood.

This clonotype showed up many times. The antigen is unknown. Patients were excluded for uncontrolled infection, other autoimmune disease, pregnancy or lactation. Authors of the study amplified TCR beta CDR3 regions from RNA transcripts. A first-round RT-PCR of the TCR CDR3 used the HTBI primer set. TCRdb used MiXCR to reprocess the multiplex PCR reads, holding one entry per CDR3 protein. The sample lists more than 300,000 distinct CDR3 sequences; about 15% were seen once. The sequenced sample was blood. This clonotype was obtained from a woman aged 55-69 years with Graves' hyperthyroidism.

The CDR3 spells CASIPGESSYEQYF. The DNA for the CDR3 is TGTGCCAGCATTCCAGGGGAGAGCTCCTACGAGCAGTACTTC. The rearrangement links TRBV28 to TRBJ2-7; possible D gene TRBD1, 6 bases. This CDR3 is built from 14 residues. CDR1 is MDHEN, CDR2 SYDVKM, per germline. V was cut by 7 bases and J by 0 bases, with 13 bases left in between.